This T cell receptor (beta chain) was recorded in a study of blood T cell repertoires in COVID-19. About the research overall: Samples came from the United States, Italy and Spain, spanning acute and convalescent COVID-19. Sample material is recorded as cDNA or gDNA derived from T cells, B-cell-depleted T cells, or PBMCs.

V gave up 0 bases and J gave up 6 bases; unmatched junction bases: 11. The CDR3 spans 17 residues. Germline CDR1 is SGDLS and CDR2 is YYNGEE. The data were produced by immunoSEQ multiplex PCR, yet TCRdb's version contains in-frame clones alone and is incomplete. Among roughly 96,000 clones listed, around 81% were seen once. The V and J genes are TRBV9 and TRBJ2-1; 8 positions agree with TRBD2. The TCR comes from a man aged 55-75 years with acute or convalescent COVID-19. Sequencing used peripheral blood. The CDR3 DNA is TGTGCCAGCAGCGTAGCGAGCGGGAGTCCGATGGGCAATGAGCAGTTCTTC. It yields the protein CASSVASGSPMGNEQFF. The full variable domain, in which reference TRBV9 and TRBJ2-1 provide the parts outside the CDR3, is DSGVTQTPKHLITATGQRVTLRCSPRSGDLSVYWYQQSLDQGLQFLIQYYNGEERAKGNILERFSAQQFPDLHSELNLSSLELGDSALYFCASSVASGSPMGNEQFFGPGTRLTVL.